Listed below are T cell receptor beta chains from one sample, sequenced in a study of blood T cell repertoires in COVID-19. Sequenced by immunoSEQ multiplex PCR; TCRdb stores in-frame clones only, minus some. The sample has fewer than 90,000 clones, 70% to 90% seen once; the top ten hold 6.7%. The sequencing sample was made of peripheral blood. These receptor sequences come from a woman aged 80 or older with active COVID-19. CDR3s include the opening cysteine and the closing phenylalanine or tryptophan. D genes are given only for firm matches.

>TRBJ2-4|TRBD1|TRBV19|17
CASSPTWVWDRQNIQYF
TGTGCCAGTAGTCCCACCTGGGTATGGGACAGACAAAACATTCAGTACTTC
>TRBJ2-1|TRBD2|TRBV28|17
CASNTVWGTSGSIEQFF
TGTGCCAGCAATACCGTATGGGGGACTAGCGGGAGTATTGAGCAGTTCTTC
>TRBJ2-7|NA|TRBV6-5|12
CASSSPGNEQYF
TGTGCCAGCAGTTCCCCGGGGAACGAGCAGTACTTC
>TRBJ2-7|TRBD1|TRBV7-6|17
CASSRNVGQQGAYEQYF
TGTGCCAGCAGCCGAAACGTCGGGCAGCAGGGGGCCTACGAGCAGTACTTC
>TRBJ1-4|NA|TRBV27|15
CASSSLGPGNEKLFF
TGTGCCAGCAGTTCCCTGGGGCCTGGTAATGAAAAACTGTTTTTT
>TRBJ1-1|NA|TRBV28|12
CASSPGGTEAFF
TGTGCCAGCAGTCCCGGGGGGACTGAAGCTTTCTTT
>TRBJ2-5|NA|TRBV2|12
CASSAIQETQYF
TGTGCCAGCAGTGCTATACAGGAGACCCAGTACTTC
>TRBJ2-2|NA|TRBV6-5|14
CASRRDTGSGELFF
TGTGCCAGCAGGCGCGACACAGGGTCCGGGGAGCTGTTTTTT
>TRBJ1-4|NA|TRBV18|15
CASSLNREINEKLFF
TGTGCCAGCTCGCTAAACAGGGAGATTAATGAAAAACTGTTTTTT
>TRBJ2-3|NA|TRBV21-1|14
CASSFRDNTDTQYF
TGTGCCAGCAGCTTCCGGGACAACACAGATACGCAGTATTTT
>TRBJ2-3|NA|TRBV6-6|14
CASSSPRQPGTQYF
TGTGCCAGCAGTTCCCCCCGACAACCTGGTACGCAGTATTTT